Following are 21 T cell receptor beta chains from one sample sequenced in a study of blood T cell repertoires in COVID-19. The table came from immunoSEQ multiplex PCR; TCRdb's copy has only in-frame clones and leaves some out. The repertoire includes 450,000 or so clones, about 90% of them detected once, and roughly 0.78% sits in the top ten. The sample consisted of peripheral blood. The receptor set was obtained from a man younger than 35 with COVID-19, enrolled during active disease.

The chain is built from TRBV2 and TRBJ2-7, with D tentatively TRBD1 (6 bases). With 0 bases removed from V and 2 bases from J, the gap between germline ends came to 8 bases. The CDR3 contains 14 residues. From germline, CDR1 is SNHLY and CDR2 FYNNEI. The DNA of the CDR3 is TGTGCCAGCAGTGAAGCGAACAGGGCCTACGAGCAGTACTTC. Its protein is CASSEANRAYEQYF.

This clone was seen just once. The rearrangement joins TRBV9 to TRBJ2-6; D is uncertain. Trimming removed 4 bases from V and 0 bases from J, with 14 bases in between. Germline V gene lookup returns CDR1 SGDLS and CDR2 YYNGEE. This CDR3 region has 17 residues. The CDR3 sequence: CASSPTGRHSGANVLTF. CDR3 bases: TGTGCCAGCAGCCCCACGGGTCGGCACTCTGGGGCCAACGTCCTGACTTTC.

The CDR3 sequence: CAWSSGVAEVDGYTF. CDR3 nucleotide sequence: TGTGCCTGGAGTTCCGGGGTGGCAGAGGTGGATGGCTACACCTTC. The rearrangement uses TRBV30 and TRBJ1-2; D unresolved. Germline loops: CDR1 GTSNPN, CDR2 SVGIG (reference sequence). Deletions cut 2 bases from V and 6 bases from J, with 19 bases between. The CDR3 is made up of 15 amino acids.

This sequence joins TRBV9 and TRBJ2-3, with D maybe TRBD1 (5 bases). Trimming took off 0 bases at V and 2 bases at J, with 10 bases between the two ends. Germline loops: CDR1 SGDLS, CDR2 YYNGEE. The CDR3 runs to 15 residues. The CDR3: CASSVDAGITDTQYF. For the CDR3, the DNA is TGTGCCAGCAGCGTAGATGCAGGGATCACAGATACGCAGTATTTT.

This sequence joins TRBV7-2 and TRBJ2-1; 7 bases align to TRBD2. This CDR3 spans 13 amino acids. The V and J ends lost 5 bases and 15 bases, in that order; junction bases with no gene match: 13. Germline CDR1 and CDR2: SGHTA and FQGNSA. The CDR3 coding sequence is TGTGCCAGCAGCGAGTCTAGCGGACGATCCCGGTTCTTC. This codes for CASSESSGRSRFF.

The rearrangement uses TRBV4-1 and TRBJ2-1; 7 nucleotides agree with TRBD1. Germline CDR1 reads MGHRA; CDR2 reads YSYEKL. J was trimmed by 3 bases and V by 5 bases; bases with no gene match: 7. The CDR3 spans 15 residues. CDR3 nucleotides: TGCGCCAGCAGCATCCGGGACAGCGGCTACAATGAGCAGTTCTTC. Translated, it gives CASSIRDSGYNEQFF.

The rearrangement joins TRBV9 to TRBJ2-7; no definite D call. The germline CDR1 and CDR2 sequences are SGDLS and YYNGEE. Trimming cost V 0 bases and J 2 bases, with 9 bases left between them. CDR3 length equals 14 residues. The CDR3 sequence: CASSVEDITYEQYF. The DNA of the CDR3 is TGTGCCAGCAGCGTAGAAGACATCACCTACGAGCAGTACTTC.

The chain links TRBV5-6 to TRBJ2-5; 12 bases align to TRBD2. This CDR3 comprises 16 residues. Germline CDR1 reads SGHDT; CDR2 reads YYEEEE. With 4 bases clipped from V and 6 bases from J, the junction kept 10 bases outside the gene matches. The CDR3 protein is CASSNLAGGPRKTQYF. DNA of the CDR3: TGTGCCAGCAGCAACCTAGCGGGAGGGCCTAGAAAGACCCAGTACTTC.

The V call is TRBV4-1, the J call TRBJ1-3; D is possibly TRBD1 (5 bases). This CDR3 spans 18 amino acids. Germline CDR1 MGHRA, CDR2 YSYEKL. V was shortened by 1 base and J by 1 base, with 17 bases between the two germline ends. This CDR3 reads CASSQVGRTTASGNTIYF. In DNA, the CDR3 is TGCGCCAGCAGCCAAGTTGGACGGACGACAGCGTCTGGAAACACCATATATTTT.

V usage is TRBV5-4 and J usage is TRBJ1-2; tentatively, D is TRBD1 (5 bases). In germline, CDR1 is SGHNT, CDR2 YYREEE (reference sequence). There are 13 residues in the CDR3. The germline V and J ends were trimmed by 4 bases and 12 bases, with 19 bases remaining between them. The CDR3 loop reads CASSRSAGENNTF. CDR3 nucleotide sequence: TGTGCCAGCAGCAGGAGCGCGGGGGAGAATAACACCTTC.

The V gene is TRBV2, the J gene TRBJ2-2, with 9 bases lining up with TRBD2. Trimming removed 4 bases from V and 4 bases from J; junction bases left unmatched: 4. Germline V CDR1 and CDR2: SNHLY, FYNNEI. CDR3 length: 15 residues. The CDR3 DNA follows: TGTGCCAGCAGTGGCCAAGCGGGAGGCACCGGGGAGCTGTTTTTT. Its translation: CASSGQAGGTGELFF.

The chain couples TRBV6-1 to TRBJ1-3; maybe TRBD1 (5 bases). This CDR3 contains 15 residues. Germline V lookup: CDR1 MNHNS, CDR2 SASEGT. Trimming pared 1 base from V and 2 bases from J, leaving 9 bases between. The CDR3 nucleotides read TGTGCCAGCAGTGAAGGACGGGGGGCTGGAAACACCATATATTTT. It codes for CASSEGRGAGNTIYF.

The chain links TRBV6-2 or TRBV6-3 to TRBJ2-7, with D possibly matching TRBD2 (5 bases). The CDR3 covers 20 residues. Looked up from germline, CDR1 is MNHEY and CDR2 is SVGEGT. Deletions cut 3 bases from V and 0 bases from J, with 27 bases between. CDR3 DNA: TGTGCCAGCAGTTATTCGACTGACACACCCCAGACTGGAGGCTCCTACGAGCAGTACTTC. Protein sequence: CASSYSTDTPQTGGSYEQYF.

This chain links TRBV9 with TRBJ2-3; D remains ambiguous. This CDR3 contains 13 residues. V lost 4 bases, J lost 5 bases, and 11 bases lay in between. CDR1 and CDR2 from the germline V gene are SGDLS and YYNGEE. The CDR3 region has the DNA TGTGCCAGCAGCAGGTCCCCGGGAGATACGCAGTATTTT. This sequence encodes CASSRSPGDTQYF.

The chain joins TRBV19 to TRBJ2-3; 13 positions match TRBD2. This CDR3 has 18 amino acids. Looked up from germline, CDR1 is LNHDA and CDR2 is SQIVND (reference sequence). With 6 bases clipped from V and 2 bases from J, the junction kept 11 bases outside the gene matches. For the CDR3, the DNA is TGTGCCAGTAGCCGGGCGGGACTAGCGGGGACCAACACAGATACGCAGTATTTT. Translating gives CASSRAGLAGTNTDTQYF.

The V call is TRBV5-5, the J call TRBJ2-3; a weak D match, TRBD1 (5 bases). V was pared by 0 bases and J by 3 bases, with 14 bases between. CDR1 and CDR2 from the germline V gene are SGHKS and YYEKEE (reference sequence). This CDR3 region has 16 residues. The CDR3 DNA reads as TGTGCCAGCAGCTTGGTCAGGGTTGTAGGTACAGATACGCAGTATTTT. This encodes CASSLVRVVGTDTQYF. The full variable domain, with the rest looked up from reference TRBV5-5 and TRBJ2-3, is DAGVTQSPTHLIKTRGQQVTLRCSPISGHKSVSWYQQVLGQGPQFIFQYYEKEERGRGNFPDRFSARQFPNYSSELNVNALLLGDSALYLCASSLVRVVGTDTQYFGPGTRLTVL.

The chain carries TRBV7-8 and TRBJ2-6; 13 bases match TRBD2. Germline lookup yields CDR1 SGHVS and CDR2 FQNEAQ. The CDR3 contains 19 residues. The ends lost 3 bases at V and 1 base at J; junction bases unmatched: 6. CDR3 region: CASSFGLAGAPSGANVLTF. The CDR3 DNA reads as TGTGCCAGCAGCTTTGGACTAGCGGGGGCGCCATCTGGGGCCAACGTCCTGACTTTC.

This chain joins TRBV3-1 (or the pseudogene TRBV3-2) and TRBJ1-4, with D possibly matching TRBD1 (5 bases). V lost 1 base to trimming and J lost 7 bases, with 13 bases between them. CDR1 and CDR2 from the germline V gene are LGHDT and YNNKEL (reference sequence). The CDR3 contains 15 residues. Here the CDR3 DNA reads TGTGCCAGCAGCCAAGGGGGGGAAAGTTTTGAAAAACTGTTTTTT. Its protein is CASSQGGESFEKLFF.

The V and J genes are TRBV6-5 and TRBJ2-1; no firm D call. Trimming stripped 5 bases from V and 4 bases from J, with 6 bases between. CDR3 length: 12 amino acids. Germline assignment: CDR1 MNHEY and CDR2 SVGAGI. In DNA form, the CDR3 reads TGTGCCAGCAGTCCCGGGTACAATGAGCAGTTCTTC. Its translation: CASSPGYNEQFF.

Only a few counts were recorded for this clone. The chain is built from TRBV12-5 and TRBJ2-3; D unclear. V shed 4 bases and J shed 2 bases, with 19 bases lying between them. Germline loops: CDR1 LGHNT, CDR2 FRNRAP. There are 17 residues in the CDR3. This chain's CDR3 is CASGSPGFEAVTDTQYF. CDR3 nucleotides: TGTGCTAGTGGTTCCCCTGGTTTCGAGGCAGTCACAGATACGCAGTATTTT.

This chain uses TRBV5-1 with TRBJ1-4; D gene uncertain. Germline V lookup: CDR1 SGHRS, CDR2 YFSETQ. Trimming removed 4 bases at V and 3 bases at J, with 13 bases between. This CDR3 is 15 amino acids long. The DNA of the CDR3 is TGCGCCAGCAGCCCCCAAGCGTCGTCTAATGAAAAACTGTTTTTT. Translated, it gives CASSPQASSNEKLFF.